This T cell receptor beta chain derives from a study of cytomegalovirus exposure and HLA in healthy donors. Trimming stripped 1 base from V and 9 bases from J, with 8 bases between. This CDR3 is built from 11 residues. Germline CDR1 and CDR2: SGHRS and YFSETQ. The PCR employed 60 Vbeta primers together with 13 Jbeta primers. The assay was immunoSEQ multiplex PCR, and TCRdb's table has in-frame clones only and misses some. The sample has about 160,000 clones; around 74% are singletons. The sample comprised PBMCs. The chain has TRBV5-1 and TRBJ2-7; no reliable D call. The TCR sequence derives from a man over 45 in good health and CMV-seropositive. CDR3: CASSLLSGQYF. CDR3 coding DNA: TGCGCCAGCAGCTTGCTGTCCGGGCAGTACTTC. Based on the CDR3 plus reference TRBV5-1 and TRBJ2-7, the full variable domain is KAGVTQTPRYLIKTRGQQVTLSCSPISGHRSVSWYQQTPGQGLQFLFEYFSETQRNKGNFPGRFSGRQFSNSRSEMNVSTLELGDSALYLCASSLLSGQYFGPGTRLTVT.